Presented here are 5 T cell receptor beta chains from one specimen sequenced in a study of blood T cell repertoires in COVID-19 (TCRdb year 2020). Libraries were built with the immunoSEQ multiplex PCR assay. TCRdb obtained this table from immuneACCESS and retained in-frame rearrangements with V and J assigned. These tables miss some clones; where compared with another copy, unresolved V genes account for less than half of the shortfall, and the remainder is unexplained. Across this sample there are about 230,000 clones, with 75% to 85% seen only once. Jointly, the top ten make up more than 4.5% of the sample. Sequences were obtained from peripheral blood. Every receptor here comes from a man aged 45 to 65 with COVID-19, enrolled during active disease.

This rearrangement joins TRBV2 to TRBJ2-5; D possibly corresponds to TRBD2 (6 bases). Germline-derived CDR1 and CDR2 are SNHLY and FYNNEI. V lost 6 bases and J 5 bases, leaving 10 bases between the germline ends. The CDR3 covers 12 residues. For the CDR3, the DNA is TGTGCCAGCAGCCAAGGGAGGGAGACCCAGTACTTC. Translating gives CASSQGRETQYF. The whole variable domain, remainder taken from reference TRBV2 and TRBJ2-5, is EPEVTQTPSHQVTQMGQEVILRCVPISNHLYFYWYRQILGQKVEFLVSFYNNEISEKSEIFDDQFSVERPDGSNFTLKIRSTKLEDSAMYFCASSQGRETQYFGPGTRLLVL.

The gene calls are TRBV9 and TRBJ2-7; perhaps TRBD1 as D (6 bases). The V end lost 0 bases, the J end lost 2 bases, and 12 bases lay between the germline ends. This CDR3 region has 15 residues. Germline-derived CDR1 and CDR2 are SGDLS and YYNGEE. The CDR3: CASSVGWTATYEQYF. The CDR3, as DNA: TGTGCCAGCAGCGTAGGCTGGACAGCAACCTACGAGCAGTACTTC.

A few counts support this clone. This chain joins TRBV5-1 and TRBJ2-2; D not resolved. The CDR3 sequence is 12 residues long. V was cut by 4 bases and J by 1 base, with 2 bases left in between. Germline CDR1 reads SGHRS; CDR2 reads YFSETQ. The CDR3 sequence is CASSRNTGELFF. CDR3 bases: TGCGCCAGCAGCCGGAACACCGGGGAGCTGTTTTTT.

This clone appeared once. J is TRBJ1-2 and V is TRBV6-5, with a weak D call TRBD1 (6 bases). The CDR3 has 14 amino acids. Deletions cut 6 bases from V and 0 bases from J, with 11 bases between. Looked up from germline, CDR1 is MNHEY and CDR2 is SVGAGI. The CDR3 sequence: CASSLSGANYGYTF. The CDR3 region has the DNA TGTGCCAGCAGCCTCTCAGGGGCTAACTATGGCTACACCTTC.

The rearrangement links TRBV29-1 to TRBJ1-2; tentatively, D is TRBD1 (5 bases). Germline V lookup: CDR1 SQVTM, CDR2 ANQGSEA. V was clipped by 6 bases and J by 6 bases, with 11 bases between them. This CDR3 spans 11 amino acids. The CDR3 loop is CSVKGSDGYTF. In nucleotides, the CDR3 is TGCAGCGTCAAGGGGTCGGATGGCTACACCTTC.